The rows below give T cell receptor beta chains drawn from one sample of a study of cytomegalovirus exposure and HLA in healthy donors. TCRdb keeps only in-frame clones here, not all; method: immunoSEQ multiplex PCR. The profile shows 55,000 to 70,000 clones, roughly 89% of them singletons. Sample: PBMCs. The receptors derive from a woman aged 25-40 years in good health and CMV-seronegative. Each CDR3 is given with its conserved first and last residue. A D gene is named only where the DNA matches it firmly. Expanded clones get a size class; other rows say once, few or many, or leave the size out.

d_gene	v_gene	abundance	j_gene	CDR3aa
TRBD2	TRBV19	NA	TRBJ2-1	CASSPSIGTTDNEQFF
TRBD1	TRBV14	once	TRBJ1-3	CASSPRTGGYGNTIYF
NA	TRBV4-2	NA	TRBJ1-4	CASSQGGAQKLFF
NA	TRBV7-2	NA	TRBJ2-5	CASSPPAGETQYF
NA	TRBV2	NA	TRBJ1-5	CASSVFKGDQPQHF
NA	TRBV19	NA	TRBJ2-2	CASSFQGGRELFF
NA	TRBV14	NA	NA	CASSLMGMYEQYF
TRBD2	TRBV6-4	NA	TRBJ2-1	CASSELAEVGEQFF
NA	TRBV27	NA	TRBJ1-1	CASTPLLRGGKTEAFF
TRBD1	TRBV19	NA	TRBJ2-7	CASRDTGGYEQYF
NA	TRBV15	NA	TRBJ2-3	CATSRDLKGLETDTQYF
TRBD1	TRBV5-1	NA	TRBJ2-2	CASSQDRGNTGELFF
NA	TRBV5-1	NA	TRBJ2-7	CASSLTGSYEQYF
NA	TRBV5-6	NA	TRBJ2-1	CASSPDLEIAYNEQFF
NA	TRBV6-4	NA	TRBJ2-1	CASSDSAAGDYNEQFF
TRBD2	TRBV19	NA	TRBJ2-5	CASSMGSSGRGETQYF
TRBD1	TRBV13	NA	TRBJ2-7	CASSNYPGQGVKQYF